Listed here are 17 T cell receptor beta chains from one sample, sequenced in a study of cytomegalovirus exposure and HLA in healthy donors. The PCR was carried out with 60 Vbeta primers and 13 Jbeta primers. The repertoire was sequenced with immunoSEQ multiplex PCR; TCRdb's copy has only in-frame clones and lacks some. The table includes some 140,000 clones, 70% to 80% detected once. Sequencing was done on a sample of PBMCs. These receptors were collected from a female donor in good health and CMV-seronegative.

The V gene is TRBV30, the J gene TRBJ2-5, with a possible D match to TRBD1 (5 bases). V lost 2 bases, J lost 5 bases, and 12 bases lay in between. CDR3 length: 13 residues. Per germline, CDR1 GTSNPN and CDR2 SVGIG (reference sequence). The CDR3 DNA sequence: TGTGCCTGGAGTCACTCAGGGCGCGAGACCCAGTACTTC. Protein: CAWSHSGRETQYF.

This clone showed up just once. The J gene is TRBJ2-3, the V gene TRBV4-3; TRBD2 aligns across 10 bases. The CDR3 consists of 17 residues. CDR1 LGHNA and CDR2 YSLEER come from the germline V gene. Germline trimming cut 1 base from V and 2 bases from J; bases unmatched to any gene: 6. CDR3 sequence: CASSQVVSGGTTDTQYF. The CDR3, as DNA: TGCGCCAGCAGCCAAGTAGTTAGCGGGGGGACCACAGATACGCAGTATTTT.

This chain joins TRBV11-3 and TRBJ2-1; the D is unclear. The CDR3 loop spans 11 amino acids. V lost 4 bases and J 10 bases, leaving 8 bases between the germline ends. Germline values: CDR1 SGHNT, CDR2 YENEEA. In nucleotides, the CDR3 is TGTGCCAGCAGCTCGAGAGGCGAGCAGTTCTTC. Protein product: CASSSRGEQFF.

CDR3 DNA: TGTGCCAGCAGCGGCAGGACAGGGCCTCAGCCCCAGCATTTT. Translated: CASSGRTGPQPQHF. This sequence joins TRBV7-8 and TRBJ1-5; 8 bases line up with TRBD1. V lost 5 bases to trimming and J lost 6 bases; unmatched junction nucleotides: 6. The germline V gene encodes CDR1 SGHVS and CDR2 FQNEAQ. This CDR3 comprises 14 residues.

This CDR3 reads CASSYRRVPTHTDTQYF. In nucleotides, the CDR3 is TGTGCCAGCAGCTACCGCAGGGTACCAACACACACAGATACGCAGTATTTT. The chain couples TRBV5-6 to TRBJ2-3; D may be TRBD1 (5 bases). Germline V gene sequence: CDR1 SGHDT, CDR2 YYEEEE. There are 17 residues in the CDR3. The V gene lost 3 bases and the J gene lost 2 bases, with 19 bases spanning the gap. Supplemented by reference TRBV5-6 and TRBJ2-3, the full variable domain reads DAGVTQSPTHLIKTRGQQVTLRCSPKSGHDTVSWYQQALGQGPQFIFQYYEEEERQRGNFPDRFSGHQFPNYSSELNVNALLLGDSALYLCASSYRRVPTHTDTQYFGPGTRLTVL.

V and J are TRBV7-2 and TRBJ2-7; D is possibly TRBD2 (6 bases). The germline gives CDR1 SGHTA, CDR2 FQGNSA. The CDR3 loop spans 14 amino acids. The V gene lost 5 bases and the J gene lost 4 bases, with 15 bases spanning the gap. CDR3 in amino acids: CASSPRRGPYEQYF. CDR3 DNA: TGTGCCAGCAGCCCCAGGAGGGGTCCTTACGAGCAGTACTTC. Based on the CDR3 plus reference TRBV7-2 and TRBJ2-7, the full variable domain is GAGVSQSPSNKVTEKGKDVELRCDPISGHTALYWYRQSLGQGLEFLIYFQGNSAPDKSGLPSDRFSAERTGGSVSTLTIQRTQQEDSAVYLCASSPRRGPYEQYFGPGTRLTVT.

The chain joins TRBV19 to TRBJ1-2; the D gene is possibly TRBD1 (5 bases). This CDR3 has 13 residues. Trimming pared 1 base from V and 7 bases from J, leaving 10 bases between. Germline lookup yields CDR1 LNHDA and CDR2 SQIVND (reference sequence). The CDR3 protein is CASSIGQPGGYTF. Here the CDR3 DNA reads TGTGCCAGTAGTATAGGACAGCCTGGTGGCTACACCTTC.

In nucleotides, the CDR3 is TGTGCCAGCTCCCCGGACAGGGGCTATGGCTACACCTTC. Translated: CASSPDRGYGYTF. The rearrangement links TRBV18 to TRBJ1-2; 9 nucleotides match TRBD1. Germline V gene data show CDR1 as KGHSH and CDR2 as LQKENI. The V gene end was trimmed by 6 bases and the J gene end by 4 bases; junction bases not matched to a gene: 3. This CDR3 has 13 amino acids.

Comments on this clone: The germline gene is not matched at one end of the junction; a read error may be the cause. This rearrangement joins TRBV7-7 to TRBJ2-1, with D perhaps matching TRBD2 (5 bases). Germline values: CDR1 SSHAT, CDR2 FNYEAQ (reference sequence). The CDR3 has 14 residues. CDR3 sequence: CASSLGLADNEQFF. The CDR3 nucleotides read TGTGCTAGCAGCTTAGGTCTAGCCGACAATGAGCAGTTCTTC.

The chain is built from TRBV5-4 and TRBJ2-3; 7 nucleotides match TRBD2. The CDR3 is 15 residues long. Germline values: CDR1 SGHNT, CDR2 YYREEE (reference sequence). V shed 2 bases, J shed 3 bases, and the junction held 6 bases outside the gene matches. The CDR3 DNA reads as TGTGCCAGCAGCTTCGGGTCTAGCGGAACAGATACGCAGTATTTT. It codes for CASSFGSSGTDTQYF.

The chain joins TRBV11-2 to TRBJ2-7, with 13 bases that match TRBD2. The V gene end was trimmed by 5 bases and the J gene end by 6 bases; junction bases not matched to a gene: 7. The CDR3 spans 15 residues. Germline CDR1 SGHAT, CDR2 FQNNGV. In nucleotides, the CDR3 is TGTGCCAGCAGCCCACTAGCGGGGGGGCCTGGCGAGCAGTACTTC. It yields the protein CASSPLAGGPGEQYF.

The chain couples TRBV5-1 to TRBJ1-1, with 10 positions matching TRBD1. This CDR3 comprises 15 residues. CDR1 and CDR2 (germline): SGHRS, YFSETQ. Germline trimming cut 3 bases from V and 4 bases from J; bases unmatched to any gene: 6. Written as DNA, the CDR3 is TGCGCCAGCAGCTGGGGACAGGGGATGGGCACTGAAGCTTTCTTT. Its protein is CASSWGQGMGTEAFF.

This clone has at least ten counts. CDR3 nucleotides: TGTGCCATCACTAGACCGGGACAAACGAATGAGCAGTACTTC. This sequence encodes CAITRPGQTNEQYF. The chain has TRBV6-1 and TRBJ2-7, with a possible D match to TRBD1 (6 bases). CDR3 length equals 14 residues. Germline V gene data show CDR1 as MNHNS and CDR2 as SASEGT. Trimming stripped 10 bases from V and 7 bases from J, with 23 bases between.

The chain couples TRBV4-1 to TRBJ1-3, with a tentative D call TRBD1 (5 bases). Germline CDR1 and CDR2: MGHRA and YSYEKL. The V gene lost 3 bases and the J gene lost 0 bases, with 12 bases spanning the gap. The CDR3 is made up of 16 amino acids. In DNA, the CDR3 is TGCGCCAGCAGCCAGAAAGACAGCTTCTCTGGAAACACCATATATTTT. This sequence encodes CASSQKDSFSGNTIYF.

The chain has TRBV30 and TRBJ1-4; D perhaps matches TRBD1 (6 bases). Trimming removed 0 bases from V and 7 bases from J, with 12 bases in between. CDR3 length: 14 amino acids. Per the germline V gene, CDR1 is GTSNPN and CDR2 is SVGIG (reference sequence). CDR3 bases: TGTGCCTGGAGTGTGGGACATGAAGGTGAAAAACTGTTTTTT. Protein: CAWSVGHEGEKLFF.

The gene calls are TRBV18 and TRBJ2-6; a weak D match, TRBD1 (5 bases). Trimming left V 1 base short and J 0 bases short, with 10 bases between. Per germline, CDR1 KGHSH and CDR2 LQKENI. CDR3 size: 17 residues. The CDR3 nucleotides read TGTGCCAGCTCACCACTTGGACACGGCTCTGGGGCCAACGTCCTGACTTTC. This translates into CASSPLGHGSGANVLTF.

About this clone itself: This specimen includes other DNA sequences encoding the same CDR3. The V call is TRBV28, the J call TRBJ2-7; the match to TRBD2 covers 8 bases. The V and J ends lost 3 bases and 4 bases, in that order; junction bases with no gene match: 5. The CDR3 is 14 amino acids. Germline values: CDR1 MDHEN, CDR2 SYDVKM. CDR3 nucleotides: TGTGCCAGCAGTTTGGGCACGGGGGGGTACGAGCAGTACTTC. Translating gives CASSLGTGGYEQYF.